A single sample gave rise to the 18 T cell receptor beta chains below, sequenced in a study of response to subunit inactivated influenza vaccine. TCRdb itself ran the RT-PCR reads through MiXCR, one entry per CDR3 protein. This sample has roughly 500,000 distinct CDR3 sequences, with around 25% found just once. This specimen was CD4+ T cells sorted from PBMCs, taken roughly 5 days after vaccination. The receptors shown here come from a man in his fifties or sixties who received an inactivated influenza vaccine.

The chain combines TRBV12-3 or TRBV12-4 with TRBJ1-2, with D possibly matching TRBD1 (5 bases). The germline V and J ends were trimmed by 7 bases and 2 bases, with 14 bases remaining between them. This CDR3 is 14 amino acids long. The CDR3 DNA is TGTGCCAGCACCCTCAGGGTCCTCAACTATGGCTACACCTTC. It translates to CASTLRVLNYGYTF.

CDR3 sequence reads: CASRFTSGMVYEQYF. For the CDR3, the DNA is TGTGCCAGCAGATTTACTAGCGGCATGGTGTACGAGCAGTACTTC. The gene calls are TRBV7-2 and TRBJ2-7; 8 bases are a match to TRBD2. V lost 6 bases to trimming and J lost 4 bases; unmatched junction nucleotides: 11. The CDR3 covers 15 residues. Looked up from germline, CDR1 is SGHTA and CDR2 is FQGNSA.

This chain joins TRBV20-1 and TRBJ2-3, with no clear D. Trimming shortened V by 5 bases and J by 3 bases, and 9 bases separated the two germline ends. CDR1 and CDR2 (germline): DFQATT, SNEGSKA (reference sequence). This CDR3 is 12 amino acids long. CDR3 sequence (DNA): TGCAGTGCTCCGGACGTGACAGATACGCAGTATTTT. Translated: CSAPDVTDTQYF.

The chain has TRBV7-9 and TRBJ1-2; tentatively, D is TRBD1 (5 bases). From germline, CDR1 is SEHNR and CDR2 FQNEAQ (reference sequence). The CDR3 is 15 amino acids. Between the trimmed V and J ends, which lost 5 bases and 4 bases, there was a span of 17 bases. CDR3 DNA: TGTGCCAGCAGCCCGACCCAGGACACCTTCTATGGCTACACCTTC. Encoded protein: CASSPTQDTFYGYTF.

This clonotype showed up just a few times. One end of the junction fails to match germline, which may point to a read error. This sequence joins TRBV12-3 or TRBV12-4 and TRBJ2-1, with 11 bases aligning to TRBD2. The CDR3 covers 15 residues. The CDR3 loop reads CASSLAGGGVDEQFF. DNA for the CDR3: TGTGCCAGCAGTCTAGCGGGAGGCGGTGTAGATGAGCAGTTCTTC.

This rearrangement joins TRBV7-3 to TRBJ2-6; D may be TRBD2 (5 bases). The length of the CDR3 is 17 residues. Germline V gene sequence: CDR1 SGHTA, CDR2 FQGTGA. V lost 1 base, J lost 2 bases, and 12 bases lay in between. CDR3 nucleotide sequence: TGTGCCAGCAGCTTAAGAGTAGCCGGGGCTGGGGCCAACGTCCTGACTTTC. Its translation is CASSLRVAGAGANVLTF.

The chain is built from TRBV12-3 or TRBV12-4 and TRBJ2-2; maybe TRBD2 (7 bases). With 6 bases removed from V and 7 bases from J, the gap between germline ends came to 18 bases. CDR3 size: 15 residues. CDR3 loop: CASSRRGGGHGELFF. In DNA, the CDR3 is TGTGCCAGCAGCCGCAGAGGGGGGGGCCACGGGGAGCTGTTTTTT.

This clonotype was picked up a small number of times. CDR3: CASSDTPNTEAFF. In DNA, the CDR3 is TGTGCCAGCAGCGATACACCAAACACTGAAGCTTTCTTT. The V and J genes are TRBV7-9 and TRBJ1-1; D is uncertain. The length of the CDR3 is 13 residues. The V end was cut by 5 bases, the J end by 2 bases, with 9 bases between. Germline-derived CDR1 and CDR2 are SEHNR and FQNEAQ (reference sequence).

The rearrangement uses TRBV7-2 and TRBJ1-2; the D gene is possibly TRBD1 (5 bases). V was trimmed by 6 bases and J by 1 base, leaving 18 bases between them. The CDR3 contains 16 residues. Germline V CDR1 and CDR2: SGHTA, FQGNSA. CDR3: CASSFSRDRRNYGYTF. The CDR3, as DNA: TGTGCCAGCAGTTTTAGCCGGGACCGACGTAACTATGGCTACACCTTC.

The chain carries TRBV2 and TRBJ2-5; perhaps TRBD1 as D (5 bases). This CDR3 contains 13 residues. Germline V gives CDR1 SNHLY, CDR2 FYNNEI. Trimming removed 6 bases from V and 1 base from J, with 9 bases in between. The CDR3 sequence is CASRTQVQETQYF. CDR3 bases: TGTGCCAGCAGAACACAGGTCCAAGAGACCCAGTACTTC.

In its sample, this clonotype was seen a few times. The rearrangement joins TRBV28 to TRBJ2-1, with 8 bases identical to TRBD2. Unmatched junction bases numbered 11, after V lost 7 bases and J lost 12 bases. This CDR3 contains 13 residues. Germline V gene lookup returns CDR1 MDHEN and CDR2 SYDVKM. The CDR3 loop is CASNPGGQPRQFF. CDR3 DNA: TGTGCCAGCAATCCGGGAGGGCAGCCTCGGCAGTTCTTC.

This clonotype was counted a few times. The rearrangement links TRBV12-3 or TRBV12-4 to TRBJ1-2; no clear D. This CDR3 comprises 14 residues. With 1 base removed from V and 4 bases from J, the gap between germline ends came to 10 bases. This CDR3 is CASSLGTKTYGYTF. In nucleotides, the CDR3 is TGTGCCAGCAGTTTAGGTACGAAAACCTATGGCTACACCTTC.

The V gene is TRBV6-2 or TRBV6-3, the J gene TRBJ2-5, with 7 positions matching TRBD1. CDR3 size: 13 residues. The germline CDR1 and CDR2 sequences are MNHEY and SVGEGT. V dropped 7 bases and J dropped 5; count of bases not matched to a gene: 7. The CDR3 coding sequence is TGTGCCAGCATCAACAGGGGACGGGAGACCCAGTACTTC. It specifies CASINRGRETQYF.

V usage is TRBV24-1 and J usage is TRBJ2-4; 9 bases agree with TRBD1. The V and J ends lost 4 bases and 4 bases, in that order; junction bases with no gene match: 4. Looked up from germline, CDR1 is KGHDR and CDR2 is SFDVKD. The length of the CDR3 is 15 residues. Written as DNA, the CDR3 is TGTGCCACCAGTGACCCCGGGACAGGGAAAAACATTCAGTACTTC. It yields the protein CATSDPGTGKNIQYF.

This clonotype was counted a few times. The V call is TRBV5-1, the J call TRBJ2-7, with 9 bases that match TRBD2. The CDR3 has 15 residues. J was trimmed by 3 bases and V by 3 bases; bases with no gene match: 7. Germline V CDR1 and CDR2: SGHRS, YFSETQ. The chain's CDR3 is CASSSLAGKFYEQYF. The CDR3 nucleotides read TGCGCCAGCAGCTCCCTAGCGGGGAAGTTCTACGAGCAGTACTTC.

The rearrangement uses TRBV7-2 and TRBJ2-7; TRBD1 matches 9 bases. The CDR3 covers 13 residues. CDR1 and CDR2 from the germline V gene are SGHTA and FQGNSA. Trimming removed 6 bases from V and 3 bases from J; junction bases left unmatched: 3. The CDR3 spells CASRGTGIYEQYF. The CDR3, as DNA: TGTGCCAGCAGAGGGACAGGGATCTACGAGCAGTACTTC.

This clonotype was detected only a few times. The chain carries TRBV7-2 and TRBJ2-1; D uncertain. Per the germline V gene, CDR1 is SGHTA and CDR2 is FQGNSA. Trimming took 1 base from V and 1 from J, leaving 8 bases between them. This CDR3 has 15 amino acids. CDR3: CASSLGPTSYNEQFF. The CDR3 DNA is TGTGCCAGCAGCTTAGGCCCGACGTCCTACAATGAGCAGTTCTTC.

This clonotype was recorded a few times. The CDR3, as DNA: TGTGCCAGCAGTTACTCGAGTATGAGGGGAGAGTACTACGAGCAGTACTTC. Amino acid sequence: CASSYSSMRGEYYEQYF. The chain uses TRBV6-5 and TRBJ2-7; either TRBD1 or TRBD2 may fit D (5 bases each). The CDR3 covers 17 residues. The V end was cut by 0 bases, the J end by 3 bases, with 18 bases between. Germline V gene data show CDR1 as MNHEY and CDR2 as SVGAGI.